This T cell receptor beta chain is drawn from a study of technical replicates of blood from a few donors. This table comes from immunoSEQ multiplex PCR, and its TCRdb copy is limited to in-frame clones, with some not included. Altogether nearly 70,000 clones are present, roughly 92% being singletons, with the ten largest covering approximately 0.39%. The clonotype comes from a human donor in good health. The sample consisted of T cells isolated from PBMCs.

In DNA form, the CDR3 reads TGCGCCAGCAGTGAGTCGGGACAAAGCACAGATACGCAGTATTTT. Translated, it gives CASSESGQSTDTQYF. V and J are TRBV10-1 and TRBJ2-3; perhaps TRBD1 as D (6 bases). V lost 0 bases and J lost 0, with 7 bases in between. Per the germline V gene, CDR1 is WNHNN and CDR2 is SYGVQD (reference sequence). There are 15 residues in the CDR3.